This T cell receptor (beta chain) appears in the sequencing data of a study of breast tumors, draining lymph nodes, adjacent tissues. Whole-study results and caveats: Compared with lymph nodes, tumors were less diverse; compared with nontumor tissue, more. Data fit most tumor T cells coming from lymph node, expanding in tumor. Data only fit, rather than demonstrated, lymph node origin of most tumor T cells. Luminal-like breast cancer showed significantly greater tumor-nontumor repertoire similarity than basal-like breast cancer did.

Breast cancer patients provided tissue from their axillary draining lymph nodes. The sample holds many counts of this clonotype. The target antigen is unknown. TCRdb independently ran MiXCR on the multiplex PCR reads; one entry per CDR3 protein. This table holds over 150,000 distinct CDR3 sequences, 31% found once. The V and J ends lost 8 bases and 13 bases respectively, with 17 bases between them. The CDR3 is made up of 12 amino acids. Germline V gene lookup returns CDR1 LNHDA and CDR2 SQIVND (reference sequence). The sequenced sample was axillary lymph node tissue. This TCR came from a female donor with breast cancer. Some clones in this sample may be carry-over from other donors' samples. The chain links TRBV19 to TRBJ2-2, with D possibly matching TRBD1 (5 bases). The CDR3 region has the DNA TGTGCCAGTCTTGGACACCGAAGGTCGCTGTTTTTT. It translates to CASLGHRRSLFF.